A selection of T cell receptor beta chains follows, all from one sample in a study of blood T cell repertoires in COVID-19. Data came from immunoSEQ multiplex PCR; TCRdb stores just in-frame clones and leaves some out. The sample consists of fewer than 350,000 clones, about nine tenths of them appearing once. The source material was PBMCs or T cells enriched from blood (not recorded which). These receptors originate from a woman aged 40 to 49 who had recovered from COVID-19. The CDR3 runs from the conserved cysteine through the conserved F or W. The order of the fields is clone size, V gene, CDR3 length, J gene, D gene, CDR3 protein, CDR3 DNA. A D gene is named only where the DNA matches it firmly. Expanded clones get a size class; other rows say once, few or many, or leave the size out.

>NA|TRBV7-2|15|TRBJ2-1|TRBD2
CASSLSSGAYNEQFF
TGTGCCAGCAGCTTATCGAGCGGGGCCTACAATGAGCAGTTCTTC
>NA|TRBV18|14|TRBJ1-1|TRBD1
CASSSLDRDTEAFF
TGTGCCAGCTCGTCCCTGGACAGGGACACTGAAGCTTTCTTT
>NA|TRBV24-1|16|TRBJ2-5|NA
CATSDLTGTNQETQYF
TGTGCCACCAGTGATTTGACAGGGACGAACCAAGAGACCCAGTACTTC
>once|TRBV7-8|16|TRBJ1-6|TRBD1
CASSEQGQGPNSPLHF
TGTGCCAGCAGCGAACAGGGACAGGGACCTAATTCACCCCTCCACTTT
>NA|TRBV28|13|TRBJ1-4|NA
CASREVPNEKLFF
TGTGCCAGCAGGGAGGTCCCTAATGAAAAACTGTTTTTT
>NA|TRBV28|13|TRBJ1-6|NA
CASSLSDNSPLHF
TGTGCCAGCAGTTTATCTGATAATTCACCCCTCCACTTT
>NA|TRBV15|15|TRBJ1-2|TRBD1
CATSRVPDRIYGYTF
TGTGCCACCAGCAGAGTGCCGGACAGGATCTATGGCTACACCTTC
>once|TRBV11-2|13|TRBJ1-2|NA
CASSLAGRGGYTF
TGTGCCAGCAGCTTAGCGGGCAGGGGCGGCTACACCTTC
>NA|TRBV4-3|16|TRBJ2-1|NA
CASSQTRGTGYNEQFF
TGCGCCAGCAGCCAGACGCGAGGGACTGGTTACAATGAGCAGTTCTTC
>NA|TRBV9|13|TRBJ2-1|NA
CASSVPEVDEQFF
TGTGCCAGCAGCGTACCCGAGGTGGATGAGCAGTTCTTC
>NA|TRBV7-2|13|TRBJ2-4|NA
CASRRVGGNIQYF
TGTGCCAGCAGAAGGGTGGGCGGGAACATTCAGTACTTC
>NA|TRBV28|15|TRBJ1-4|NA
CASSLLDGTNEKLFF
TGTGCCAGCAGTTTACTAGACGGTACTAATGAAAAACTGTTTTTT
>NA|TRBV28|16|TRBJ2-7|TRBD2
CASSLILAGEIYEQYF
TGTGCCAGCAGTTTAATACTAGCGGGAGAGATCTACGAGCAGTACTTC
>NA|TRBV3-1/TRBV3-2|14|TRBJ1-1|NA
CASSQVSRDTEAFF
TGTGCCAGCAGCCAAGTGAGCAGGGACACTGAAGCTTTCTTT
>NA|TRBV6-5|14|TRBJ2-7|NA
CASSKEGYSYEQYF
TGTGCCAGCAGCAAGGAGGGGTACTCCTACGAGCAGTACTTC
>NA|TRBV4-3|14|TRBJ1-2|NA
CASSQDYGNYGYTF
TGCGCCAGCAGCCAAGATTACGGGAACTATGGCTACACCTTC
>NA|TRBV5-4|15|TRBJ2-1|TRBD1
CASSLAGTGNNEQFF
TGTGCCAGCAGCTTGGCCGGGACAGGAAACAATGAGCAGTTCTTC
>NA|TRBV28|14|TRBJ2-7|NA
CASSLYRESYEQYF
TGTGCCAGCAGTTTATACAGGGAGTCCTACGAGCAGTACTTC
>once|TRBV12-5|13|TRBJ1-1|NA
CASGSRHNTEAFF
TGTGCTAGTGGTTCCCGACATAACACTGAAGCTTTCTTT
>once|TRBV5-6|13|TRBJ2-1|NA
CASSFGPANEQFF
TGTGCCAGCAGCTTTGGGCCAGCCAATGAGCAGTTCTTC
>NA|TRBV9|13|TRBJ1-1|TRBD1
CASSDGQGWEAFF
TGTGCCAGCAGCGACGGACAGGGGTGGGAAGCTTTCTTT
>NA|TRBV28|16|TRBJ2-1|TRBD2
CASSLLAALTASEQFF
TGTGCCAGCAGTCTACTAGCGGCCTTGACGGCTTCTGAGCAGTTCTTC
>NA|TRBV4-1|13|TRBJ1-4|TRBD1
CASSQGQGEKLFF
TGCGCCAGCAGCCAAGGACAGGGAGAAAAACTGTTTTTT
>NA|TRBV2|12|TRBJ2-7|NA
CASSPQTYEQYF
TGTGCCAGCAGTCCCCAGACCTACGAGCAGTACTTC
>NA|TRBV7-9|12|TRBJ1-1|NA
CASSLLGREAFF
TGTGCCAGCAGCTTGCTGGGCCGTGAAGCTTTCTTT
>NA|TRBV19|18|TRBJ2-6|TRBD2
CASSHRTSEWSGANVLTF
TGTGCCAGTAGTCATAGGACTAGCGAATGGTCTGGGGCCAACGTCCTGACTTTC
>NA|TRBV7-6|15|TRBJ1-1|NA
CASSLAQGGNTEAFF
TGTGCCAGCAGCTTAGCGCAGGGCGGGAACACTGAAGCTTTCTTT
>once|TRBV11-3|14|TRBJ1-3|NA
CASSLGTSGNTIYF
TGTGCCAGCAGCCTCGGGACAAGTGGAAACACCATATATTTT
>NA|TRBV7-3|15|TRBJ2-1|NA
CASSLTAGKNNEQFF
TGTGCCAGCAGCTTAACGGCGGGAAAAAACAATGAGCAGTTCTTC
>few|TRBV19|15|TRBJ1-4|TRBD1
CASSSTGTANEKLFF
TGTGCCAGTAGTTCTACCGGGACAGCTAATGAAAAACTGTTTTTT
>NA|TRBV5-4|15|TRBJ1-1|NA
CASSPDRSRVTEAFF
TGTGCCAGCAGCCCCGACAGATCTCGTGTCACTGAAGCTTTCTTT
>NA|TRBV9|16|TRBJ2-3|NA
CASSELWDFFTDTQYF
TGTGCCAGCAGCGAACTTTGGGACTTCTTCACAGATACGCAGTATTTT
>NA|TRBV19|14|TRBJ1-5|NA
CASSIPGGNQPQHF
TGTGCCAGTAGTATCCCCGGGGGCAATCAGCCCCAGCATTTT
>NA|TRBV7-2|19|TRBJ2-3|TRBD2
CASSPSPLAGVSTTDTQYF
TGTGCCAGCAGCCCAAGTCCACTAGCGGGAGTATCCACCACAGATACGCAGTATTTT
>NA|TRBV19|15|TRBJ1-6|TRBD1
CASSSGQGFYSPLHF
TGTGCCAGTAGTTCCGGACAGGGGTTTTATTCACCCCTCCACTTT
>NA|TRBV18|15|TRBJ1-6|TRBD1
CASSRGQGVNSPLHF
TGTGCCAGCTCACGTGGACAGGGTGTCAATTCACCCCTCCACTTT
>NA|TRBV6-2/TRBV6-3|15|TRBJ1-3|NA
CASSRSMASGNTIYF
TGTGCCAGCAGCCGCTCGATGGCCTCTGGAAACACCATATATTTT
>NA|TRBV7-2|18|TRBJ2-7|TRBD2
CASSLPETSGVSSYEQYF
TGTGCCAGCAGCTTACCCGAGACTAGCGGGGTAAGCTCCTACGAGCAGTACTTC
>NA|TRBV6-2/TRBV6-3|15|TRBJ1-1|NA
CASSFDSLDNTEAFF
TGTGCCAGCAGTTTTGACAGTTTGGATAACACTGAAGCTTTCTTT
>NA|TRBV6-5|14|TRBJ1-1|NA
CASSYSILNTEAFF
TGTGCCAGCAGTTACTCTATTTTGAACACTGAAGCTTTCTTT
>NA|TRBV11-2|12|TRBJ1-4|NA
CASSPGGGKLFF
TGTGCCAGCAGCCCTGGGGGGGGGAAACTGTTTTTT
>NA|TRBV4-3|15|TRBJ2-1|NA
CASSQDQREYNEQFF
TGCGCCAGCAGCCAAGATCAGAGGGAATACAATGAGCAGTTCTTC
>NA|TRBV11-2|13|TRBJ2-7|NA
CASRVTGSYEQYF
TGTGCCAGCAGGGTTACAGGGTCCTACGAGCAGTACTTC
>NA|TRBV7-6|12|TRBJ1-5|NA
CASSSPNQPQHF
TGTGCCAGCAGCTCCCCAAATCAGCCCCAGCATTTT
>NA|TRBV6-5|14|TRBJ1-5|NA
CASSYRDSNQPQHF
TGTGCCAGCAGTTACCGGGATAGCAATCAGCCCCAGCATTTT
>NA|TRBV28|12|TRBJ2-2|NA
CATTGLTGELFF
TGTGCCACCACCGGGTTGACCGGGGAGCTGTTTTTT
>NA|TRBV7-9|15|TRBJ2-3|NA
CASSLARPNTDTQYF
TGTGCCAGCAGCTTAGCGCGTCCGAACACAGATACGCAGTATTTT
>NA|TRBV9|18|TRBJ1-3|TRBD1
CASSVGRDRGLFGNTIYF
TGTGCCAGCAGCGTAGGACGGGACAGGGGGTTATTCGGAAACACCATATATTTT